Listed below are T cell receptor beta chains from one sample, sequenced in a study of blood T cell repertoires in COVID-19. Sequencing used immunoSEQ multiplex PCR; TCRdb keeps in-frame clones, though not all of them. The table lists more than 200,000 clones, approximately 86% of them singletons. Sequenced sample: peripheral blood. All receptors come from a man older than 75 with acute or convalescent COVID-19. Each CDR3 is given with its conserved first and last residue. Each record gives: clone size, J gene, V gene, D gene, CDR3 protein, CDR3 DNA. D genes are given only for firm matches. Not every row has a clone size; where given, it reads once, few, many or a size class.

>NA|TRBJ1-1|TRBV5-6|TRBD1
CASSLRDRVNTEAFF
TGTGCCAGCAGCTTGCGGGACAGGGTAAACACTGAAGCTTTCTTT
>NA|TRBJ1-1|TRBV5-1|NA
CASSLEGAVIEAFF
TGCGCCAGCAGCTTAGAAGGGGCGGTCATTGAAGCTTTCTTT
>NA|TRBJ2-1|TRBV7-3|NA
CASSFGERDNEQFF
TGTGCCAGCAGCTTCGGGGAGCGAGACAATGAGCAGTTCTTC
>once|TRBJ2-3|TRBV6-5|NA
CASSPPVSLVDTQYF
TGTGCCAGCAGTCCGCCGGTGTCCTTGGTGGATACGCAGTATTTT
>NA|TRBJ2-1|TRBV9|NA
CASSVGQNNEQFF
TGTGCCAGCAGCGTAGGACAGAACAATGAGCAGTTCTTC
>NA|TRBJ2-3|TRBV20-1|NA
CSASWLAYTDTQYF
TGCAGTGCTAGTTGGTTAGCATATACAGATACGCAGTATTTT
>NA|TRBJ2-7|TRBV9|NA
CASSVGGLSYEQYF
TGTGCCAGCAGCGTAGGGGGACTCTCCTACGAGCAGTACTTC
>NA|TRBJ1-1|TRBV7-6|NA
CASSASGGTEAFF
TGTGCCAGCAGCGCCTCTGGGGGGACTGAAGCTTTCTTT
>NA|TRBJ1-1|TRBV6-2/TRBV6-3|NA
CASSYNTPRNTEAFF
TGTGCCAGCAGTTACAATACCCCCAGAAACACTGAAGCTTTCTTT
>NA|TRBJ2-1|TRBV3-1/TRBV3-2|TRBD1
CASSSGTGIYNEQFF
TGTGCCAGCAGCTCCGGGACAGGGATTTACAATGAGCAGTTCTTC
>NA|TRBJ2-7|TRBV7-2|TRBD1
CASSLAGGASSEQYF
TGTGCCAGCAGCTTAGCAGGGGGCGCGTCAAGCGAGCAGTACTTC
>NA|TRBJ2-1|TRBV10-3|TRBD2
CAISAKLAGLNEQFF
TGTGCCATCAGTGCTAAACTAGCGGGGCTCAATGAGCAGTTCTTC
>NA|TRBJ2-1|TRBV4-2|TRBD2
CASRRTSGNNEQFF
TGTGCCAGCAGAAGGACTAGCGGGAACAATGAGCAGTTCTTC
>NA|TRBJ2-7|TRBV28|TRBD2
CASSITPSSGRRYEQYF
TGTGCCAGCAGTATTACCCCATCCAGCGGGAGGCGCTACGAGCAGTACTTC
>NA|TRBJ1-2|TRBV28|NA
CASSSKQGRNYGYTF
TGTGCCAGCAGTTCCAAACAGGGAAGGAACTATGGCTACACCTTC
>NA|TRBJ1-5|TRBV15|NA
CATSREVSNQPQHF
TGTGCCACCAGCAGGGAGGTTAGCAATCAGCCCCAGCATTTT
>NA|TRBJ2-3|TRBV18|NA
CASSRDGTDTQYF
TGTGCCAGCTCACGCGATGGCACAGATACGCAGTATTTT
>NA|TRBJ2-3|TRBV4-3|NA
CASSQKAGFTDTQYF
TGCGCCAGCAGCCAAAAGGCGGGGTTCACAGATACGCAGTATTTT